The T cell receptor (beta chain) described here comes from a study of long-term antiretroviral therapy in people with HIV. Study context: The earliest samples predate the 2015 immediate-ART recommendation by about a decade. Study-level results: Controls had broader CDR3 length ranges than HIV repertoires did.

There are 12 residues in the CDR3. CDR1 and CDR2 from the germline V gene are MNHEY and SVGAGI. Deletions cut 2 bases from V and 5 bases from J, with 3 bases between. Of note for this clone: Its antigen is not known.

The assay, immunoSEQ v3.0, was run at survey level. Samples were sequenced targeting roughly 35,000-50,000 T-cell genomes each. Repertoires were generated with immunoSEQ multiplex PCR, while TCRdb's copy carries only in-frame clones and drops some. The repertoire holds 30,000 to 40,000 clones, with about 80% as singletons. Sample: unsorted PBMCs, taken 0.6 years after starting antiretroviral therapy. V is TRBV6-5 and J is TRBJ2-2; no reliable D call. This clonotype was obtained from a man aged 18-30 years with HIV. CDR3 coding DNA: TGTGCCAGCAGTTACACTACCGGGGAGCTGTTTTTT. Amino acids: CASSYTTGELFF.